The present TCR beta chain was sequenced within a study of T cells after yellow fever vaccination. TCRdb re-derived calls from the 5' RACE reads in MiXCR, one entry per CDR3 protein. The sample yields 300,000 to 350,000 distinct CDR3 sequences, 4% to 5.5% seen once. This clonotype came up many times. Specimen: PBMCs, collected 15 days after the yellow fever booster vaccination. The TCR was taken from a man aged 18 to 35 who received the YFV17D yellow fever vaccine.

In DNA form, the CDR3 reads TGTGCCAGCAAGGGGATTAGCCGGAGGGAAAATGAGCAGTTCTTC. Amino acid sequence: CASKGISRRENEQFF. J is TRBJ2-1 and V is TRBV7-2, with D possibly matching TRBD2 (6 bases). Germline V gives CDR1 SGHTA, CDR2 FQGNSA. The CDR3 totals 15 residues. With 7 bases removed from V and 7 bases from J, the gap between germline ends came to 20 bases.